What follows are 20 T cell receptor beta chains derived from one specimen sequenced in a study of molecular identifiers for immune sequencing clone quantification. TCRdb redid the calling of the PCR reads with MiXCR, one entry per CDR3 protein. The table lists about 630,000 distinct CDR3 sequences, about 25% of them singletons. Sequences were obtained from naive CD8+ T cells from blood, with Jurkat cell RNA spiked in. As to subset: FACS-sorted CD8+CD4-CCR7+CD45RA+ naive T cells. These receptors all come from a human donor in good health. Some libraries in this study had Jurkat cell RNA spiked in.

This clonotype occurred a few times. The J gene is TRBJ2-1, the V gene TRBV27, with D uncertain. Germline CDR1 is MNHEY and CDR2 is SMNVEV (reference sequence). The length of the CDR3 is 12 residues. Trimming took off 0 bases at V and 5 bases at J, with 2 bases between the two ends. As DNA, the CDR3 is TGTGCCAGCAGTTTATCTAACAATGAGCAGTTCTTC. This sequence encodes CASSLSNNEQFF.

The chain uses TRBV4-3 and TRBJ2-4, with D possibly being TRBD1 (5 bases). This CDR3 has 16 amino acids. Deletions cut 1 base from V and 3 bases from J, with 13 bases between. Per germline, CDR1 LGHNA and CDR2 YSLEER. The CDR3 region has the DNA TGCGCCAGCAGCCAAGGGTCAGGGTTGGGCAAAAACATTCAGTACTTC. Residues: CASSQGSGLGKNIQYF.

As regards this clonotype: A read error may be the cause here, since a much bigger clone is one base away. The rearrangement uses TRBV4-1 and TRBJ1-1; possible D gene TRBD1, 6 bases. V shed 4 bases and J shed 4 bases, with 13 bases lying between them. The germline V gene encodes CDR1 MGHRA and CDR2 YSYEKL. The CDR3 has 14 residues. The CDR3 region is CASSRSQGATEAFF. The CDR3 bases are TGCGCCAGCAGCCGTTCACAGGGAGCCACTGAAGCTTTCTTT.

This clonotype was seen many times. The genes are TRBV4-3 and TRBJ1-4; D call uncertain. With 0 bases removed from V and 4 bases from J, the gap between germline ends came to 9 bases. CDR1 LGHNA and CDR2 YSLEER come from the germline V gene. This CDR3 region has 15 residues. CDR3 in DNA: TGCGCCAGCAGCCAAGACAGAACCCTTAATGAAAAACTGTTTTTT. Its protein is CASSQDRTLNEKLFF.

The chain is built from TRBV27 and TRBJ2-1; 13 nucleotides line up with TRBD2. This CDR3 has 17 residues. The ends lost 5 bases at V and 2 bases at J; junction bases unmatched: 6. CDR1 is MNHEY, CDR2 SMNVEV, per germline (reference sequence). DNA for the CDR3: TGTGCCAGCAGTCTAGGGACTAGCGGGACTCCCTACAATGAGCAGTTCTTC. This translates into CASSLGTSGTPYNEQFF.

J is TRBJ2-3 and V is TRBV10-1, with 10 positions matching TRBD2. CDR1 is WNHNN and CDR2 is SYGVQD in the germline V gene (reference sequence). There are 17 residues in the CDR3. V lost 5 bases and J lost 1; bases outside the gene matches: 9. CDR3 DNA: TGCGCCAGCAGTCAACTAGCGGGGCCGGCCGGCACAGATACGCAGTATTTT. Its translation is CASSQLAGPAGTDTQYF.

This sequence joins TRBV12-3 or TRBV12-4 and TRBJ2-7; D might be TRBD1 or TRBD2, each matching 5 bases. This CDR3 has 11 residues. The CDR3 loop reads CASGLKDEQYF. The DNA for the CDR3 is TGTGCATCGGGGCTAAAGGACGAGCAGTACTTC.

The CDR3 sequence: CARDEQGPREQYF. CDR3 nucleotides: TGTGCCAGAGATGAACAGGGGCCCCGCGAGCAGTACTTC. J is TRBJ2-7 and V is TRBV27; TRBD1 agrees at 7 bases. J lost 6 bases, V lost 9 bases, and 11 bases had no gene match. This CDR3 is built from 13 residues. Germline V gene sequence: CDR1 MNHEY, CDR2 SMNVEV (reference sequence).

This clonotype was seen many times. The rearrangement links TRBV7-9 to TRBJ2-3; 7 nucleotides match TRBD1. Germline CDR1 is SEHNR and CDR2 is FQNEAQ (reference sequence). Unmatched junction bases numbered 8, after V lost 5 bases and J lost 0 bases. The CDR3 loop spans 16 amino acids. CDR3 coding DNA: TGTGCCAGCAGCATCTGGACAGGCCACAGCACAGATACGCAGTATTTT. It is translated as CASSIWTGHSTDTQYF.

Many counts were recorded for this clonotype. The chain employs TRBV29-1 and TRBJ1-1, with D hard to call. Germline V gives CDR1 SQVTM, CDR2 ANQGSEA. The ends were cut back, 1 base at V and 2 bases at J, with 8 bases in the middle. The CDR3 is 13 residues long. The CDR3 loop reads CSVEVGGNTEAFF. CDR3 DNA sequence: TGCAGCGTTGAAGTGGGAGGAAACACTGAAGCTTTCTTT.

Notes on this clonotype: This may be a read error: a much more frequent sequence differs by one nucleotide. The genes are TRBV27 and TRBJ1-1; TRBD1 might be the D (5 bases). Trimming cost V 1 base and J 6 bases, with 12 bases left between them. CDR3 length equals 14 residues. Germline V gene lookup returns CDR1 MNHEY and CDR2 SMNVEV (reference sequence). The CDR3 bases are TGTGCCAGCAGTTTATGGGGGTTCGACTCTGAAGCTTTCTTT. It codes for CASSLWGFDSEAFF.

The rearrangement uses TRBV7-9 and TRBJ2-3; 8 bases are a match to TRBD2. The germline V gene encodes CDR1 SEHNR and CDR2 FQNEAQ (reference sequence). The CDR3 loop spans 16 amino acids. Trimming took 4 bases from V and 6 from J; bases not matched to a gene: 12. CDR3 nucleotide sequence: TGTGCCAGCAGCTCGCCGTATGGAGCGGGGGACGATACGCAGTATTTT. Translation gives CASSSPYGAGDDTQYF.

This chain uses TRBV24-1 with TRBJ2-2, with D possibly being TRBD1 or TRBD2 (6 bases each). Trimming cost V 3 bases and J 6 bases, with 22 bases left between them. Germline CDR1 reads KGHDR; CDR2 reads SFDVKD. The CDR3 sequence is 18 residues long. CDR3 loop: CATSDARGPEGYSGELFF. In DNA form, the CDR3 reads TGTGCCACCAGTGATGCCCGGGGGCCCGAGGGGTATTCCGGGGAGCTGTTTTTT.

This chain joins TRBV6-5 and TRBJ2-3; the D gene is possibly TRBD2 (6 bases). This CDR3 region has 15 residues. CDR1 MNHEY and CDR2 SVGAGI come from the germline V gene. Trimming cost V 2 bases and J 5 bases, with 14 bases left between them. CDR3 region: CASSYVEGGIDTQYF. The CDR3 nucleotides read TGTGCCAGCAGTTACGTGGAGGGAGGAATAGATACGCAGTATTTT.

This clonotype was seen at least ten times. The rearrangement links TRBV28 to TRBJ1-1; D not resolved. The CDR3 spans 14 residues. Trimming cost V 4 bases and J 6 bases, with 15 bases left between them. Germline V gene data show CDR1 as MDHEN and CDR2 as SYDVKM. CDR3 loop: CASSSEVARPEAFF. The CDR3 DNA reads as TGTGCCAGCAGTTCCGAAGTAGCCCGACCTGAAGCTTTCTTT. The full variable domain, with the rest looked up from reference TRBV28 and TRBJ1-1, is DVKVTQSSRYLVKRTGEKVFLECVQDMDHENMFWYRQDPGLGLRLIYFSYDVKMKEKGDIPEGYSVSREKKERFSLILESASTNQTSMYLCASSSEVARPEAFFGQGTRLTVV.

CDR3 loop: CASSYSGDRSSYEQYF. DNA for the CDR3: TGTGCCAGCAGTTACTCGGGGGACAGGAGCTCCTACGAGCAGTACTTC. J is TRBJ2-7 and V is TRBV6-2 or TRBV6-3, with 8 bases lining up with TRBD1. The CDR3 is 16 residues long. Unmatched junction bases numbered 4, after V lost 0 bases and J lost 0 bases. The germline V gene encodes CDR1 MNHEY and CDR2 SVGEGT.

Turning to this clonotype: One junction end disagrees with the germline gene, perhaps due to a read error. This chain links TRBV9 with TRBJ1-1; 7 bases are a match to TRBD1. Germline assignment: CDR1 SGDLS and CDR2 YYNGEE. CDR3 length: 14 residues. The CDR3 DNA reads TGTGCCAGCAGCCCACCCCCAGGGGGAACTGAAGCTATCTTT. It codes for CASSPPPGGTEAIF.

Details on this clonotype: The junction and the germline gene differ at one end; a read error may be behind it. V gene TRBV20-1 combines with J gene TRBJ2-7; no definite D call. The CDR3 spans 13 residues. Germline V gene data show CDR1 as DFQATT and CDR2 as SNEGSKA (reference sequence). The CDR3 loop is CSAIQDLSYERYF. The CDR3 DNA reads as TGCAGTGCTATCCAGGACCTTTCCTACGAGCGGTACTTC.

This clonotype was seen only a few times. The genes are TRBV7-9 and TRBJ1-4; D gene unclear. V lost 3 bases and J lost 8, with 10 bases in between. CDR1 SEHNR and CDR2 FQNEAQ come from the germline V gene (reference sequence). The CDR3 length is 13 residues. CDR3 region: CASSFEPREKLFF. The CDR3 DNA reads TGTGCCAGCAGCTTTGAACCGAGGGAAAAACTGTTTTTT.

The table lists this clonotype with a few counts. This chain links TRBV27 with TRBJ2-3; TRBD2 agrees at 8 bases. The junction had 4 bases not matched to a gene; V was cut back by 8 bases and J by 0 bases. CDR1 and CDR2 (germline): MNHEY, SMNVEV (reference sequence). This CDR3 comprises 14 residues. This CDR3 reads CASGAGVSTDTQYF. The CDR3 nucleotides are TGTGCCAGCGGAGCGGGGGTTAGCACAGATACGCAGTATTTT.